This entry is about one T cell receptor (beta chain). Primers included in the PCR were 60 Vbeta and 13 Jbeta primers. Sequencing was performed with immunoSEQ multiplex PCR; in TCRdb, only in-frame clones are kept and a portion is missing. The table records roughly 190,000 clones, around 86% of them present only once. The V and J ends lost 5 bases and 5 bases respectively, with 24 bases between them. The CDR3 is made up of 17 amino acids. Germline CDR1 is LNHDA and CDR2 is SQIVND (reference sequence). The data originate from a study of cytomegalovirus exposure and HLA in healthy donors. This TCR was sampled from a woman aged 18-29 years in good health and CMV-seronegative. The specimen was PBMCs. The V and J genes are TRBV19 and TRBJ2-5; D perhaps matches TRBD2 (6 bases). CDR3 region: CASSFAGRGAPGETQYF. The DNA for the CDR3 is TGTGCCAGTAGTTTCGCGGGGCGGGGAGCCCCGGGGGAGACCCAGTACTTC.